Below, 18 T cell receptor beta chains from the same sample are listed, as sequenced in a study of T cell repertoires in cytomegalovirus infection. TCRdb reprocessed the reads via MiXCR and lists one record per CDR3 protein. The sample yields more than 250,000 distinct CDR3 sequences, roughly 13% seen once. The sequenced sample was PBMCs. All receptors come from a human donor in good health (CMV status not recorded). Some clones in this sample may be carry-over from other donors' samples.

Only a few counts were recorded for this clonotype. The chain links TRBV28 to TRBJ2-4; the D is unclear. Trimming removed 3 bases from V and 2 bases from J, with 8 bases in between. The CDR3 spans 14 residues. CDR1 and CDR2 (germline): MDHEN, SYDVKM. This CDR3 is CASSFSYPKNIQYF. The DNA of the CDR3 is TGTGCCAGCAGTTTCTCCTACCCCAAAAACATTCAGTACTTC.

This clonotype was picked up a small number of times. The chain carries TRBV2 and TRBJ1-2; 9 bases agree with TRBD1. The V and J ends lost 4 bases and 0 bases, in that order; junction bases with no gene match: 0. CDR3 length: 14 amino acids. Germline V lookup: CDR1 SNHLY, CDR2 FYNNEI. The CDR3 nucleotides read TGTGCCAGCAGTGGACAGGGGGCTAACTATGGCTACACCTTC. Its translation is CASSGQGANYGYTF. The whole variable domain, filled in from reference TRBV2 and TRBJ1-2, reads EPEVTQTPSHQVTQMGQEVILRCVPISNHLYFYWYRQILGQKVEFLVSFYNNEISEKSEIFDDQFSVERPDGSNFTLKIRSTKLEDSAMYFCASSGQGANYGYTFGSGTRLTVV.

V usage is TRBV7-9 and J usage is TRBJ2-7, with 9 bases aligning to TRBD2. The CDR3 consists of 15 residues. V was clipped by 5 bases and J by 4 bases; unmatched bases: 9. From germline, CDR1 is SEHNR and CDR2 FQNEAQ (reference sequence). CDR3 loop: CASSEGLADPYEQYF. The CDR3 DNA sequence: TGTGCCAGCAGCGAGGGACTAGCAGACCCATACGAGCAGTACTTC. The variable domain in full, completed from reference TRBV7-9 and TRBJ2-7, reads DTGVSQNPRHKITKRGQNVTFRCDPISEHNRLYWYRQTLGQGPEFLTYFQNEAQLEKSRLLSDRFSAERPKGSFSTLEIQRTEQGDSAMYLCASSEGLADPYEQYFGPGTRLTVT.

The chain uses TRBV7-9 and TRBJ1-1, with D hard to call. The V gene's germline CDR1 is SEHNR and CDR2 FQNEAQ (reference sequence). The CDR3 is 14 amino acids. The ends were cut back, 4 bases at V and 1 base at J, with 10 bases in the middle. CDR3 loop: CASSYINSNTEAFF. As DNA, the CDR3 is TGTGCCAGCAGCTACATCAATTCGAACACTGAAGCTTTCTTT.

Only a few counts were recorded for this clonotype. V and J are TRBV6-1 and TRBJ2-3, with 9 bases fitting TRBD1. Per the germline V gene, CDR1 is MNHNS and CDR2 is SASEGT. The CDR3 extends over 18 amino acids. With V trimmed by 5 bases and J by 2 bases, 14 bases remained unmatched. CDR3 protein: CASSPRPNRGLNTDTQYF. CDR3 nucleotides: TGTGCCAGCAGTCCCAGACCTAACAGGGGGCTTAACACAGATACGCAGTATTTT.

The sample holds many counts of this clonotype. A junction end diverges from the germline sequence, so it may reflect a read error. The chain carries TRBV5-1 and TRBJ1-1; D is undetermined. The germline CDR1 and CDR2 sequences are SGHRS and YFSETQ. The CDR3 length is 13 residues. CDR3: CASSPVLGTGAFF. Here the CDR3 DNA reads TGCGCCAGCAGCCCCGTTTTGGGTACTGGAGCTTTCTTT.

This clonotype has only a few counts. CDR3 coding DNA: TGTGCCAGCAGCTTAGGAAAAGAGTATAGCAATCAGCCCCAGCATTTT. Translated: CASSLGKEYSNQPQHF. The chain combines TRBV5-5 with TRBJ1-5, with D unresolved. CDR1 SGHKS and CDR2 YYEKEE come from the germline V gene (reference sequence). The CDR3 length is 16 residues. The ends were cut back, 2 bases at V and 0 bases at J, with 12 bases in the middle. Drawing the rest from reference TRBV5-5 and TRBJ1-5, the complete variable domain is DAGVTQSPTHLIKTRGQQVTLRCSPISGHKSVSWYQQVLGQGPQFIFQYYEKEERGRGNFPDRFSARQFPNYSSELNVNALLLGDSALYLCASSLGKEYSNQPQHFGDGTRLSIL.

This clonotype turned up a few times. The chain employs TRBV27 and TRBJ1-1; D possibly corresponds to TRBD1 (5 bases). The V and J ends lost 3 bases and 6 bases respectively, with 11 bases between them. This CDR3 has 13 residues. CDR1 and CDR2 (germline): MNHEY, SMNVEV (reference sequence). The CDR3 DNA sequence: TGTGCCAGCAGTTTGCCCGGGACTGCTGAAGCTTTCTTT. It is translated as CASSLPGTAEAFF.

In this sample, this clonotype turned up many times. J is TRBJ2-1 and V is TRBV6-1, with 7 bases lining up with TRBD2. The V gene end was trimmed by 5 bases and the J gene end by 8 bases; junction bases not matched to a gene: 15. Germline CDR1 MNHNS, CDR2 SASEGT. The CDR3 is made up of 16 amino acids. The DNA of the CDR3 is TGTGCCAGCAGTCTCCTTCGCGGGAGTGGTGCCGATGAGCAGTTCTTC. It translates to CASSLLRGSGADEQFF.

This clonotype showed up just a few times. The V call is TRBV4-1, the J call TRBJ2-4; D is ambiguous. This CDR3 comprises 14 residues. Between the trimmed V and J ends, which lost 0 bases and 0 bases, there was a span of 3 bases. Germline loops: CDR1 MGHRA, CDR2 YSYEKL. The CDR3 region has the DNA TGCGCCAGCAGCCAAGAGCTAGCCAAAAACATTCAGTACTTC. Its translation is CASSQELAKNIQYF.

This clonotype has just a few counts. DNA for the CDR3: TGTGCCAGCAGCTTTAGGGGGCGGGATGAAAAACTGTTTTTT. Its translation: CASSFRGRDEKLFF. This chain uses TRBV3-1 with TRBJ1-4, with TRBD1 matching over 7 bases. This CDR3 spans 14 amino acids. CDR1 LGHDT and CDR2 YNNKEL come from the germline V gene (reference sequence). V shed 5 bases and J 6 bases; nucleotides not matched to a gene: 6.

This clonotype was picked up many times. This CDR3 reads CASSQDWQGYEQYF. The CDR3 DNA sequence: TGCGCCAGCAGCCAAGATTGGCAGGGCTACGAGCAGTACTTC. The J gene is TRBJ2-7, the V gene TRBV4-3, with D perhaps matching TRBD1 (5 bases). CDR1 LGHNA and CDR2 YSLEER come from the germline V gene. The CDR3 runs 14 residues. Trimming took 0 bases from V and 3 from J, leaving 9 bases between them.

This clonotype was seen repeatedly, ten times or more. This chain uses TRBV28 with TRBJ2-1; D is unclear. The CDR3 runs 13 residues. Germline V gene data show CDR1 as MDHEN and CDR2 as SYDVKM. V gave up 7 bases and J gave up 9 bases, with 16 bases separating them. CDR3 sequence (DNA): TGTGCCAGCATCACCGGTCCCGGTGGTGAGCAGTTCTTC. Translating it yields CASITGPGGEQFF.

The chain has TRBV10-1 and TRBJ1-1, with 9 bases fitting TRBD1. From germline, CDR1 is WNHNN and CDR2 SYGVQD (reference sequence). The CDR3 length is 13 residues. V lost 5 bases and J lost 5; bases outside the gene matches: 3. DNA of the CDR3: TGCGCCAGCAGTCGGACAGGGGAGACTGAAGCTTTCTTT. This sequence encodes CASSRTGETEAFF.

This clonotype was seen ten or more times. The CDR3 spells CASSLADTNYGYTF. DNA for the CDR3: TGTGCCAGCAGCTTAGCTGACACCAACTATGGCTACACCTTC. The genes are TRBV7-2 and TRBJ1-2; D not certain. In germline, CDR1 is SGHTA, CDR2 FQGNSA. Trimming took 0 bases from V and 2 from J, leaving 7 bases between them. This CDR3 comprises 14 residues.

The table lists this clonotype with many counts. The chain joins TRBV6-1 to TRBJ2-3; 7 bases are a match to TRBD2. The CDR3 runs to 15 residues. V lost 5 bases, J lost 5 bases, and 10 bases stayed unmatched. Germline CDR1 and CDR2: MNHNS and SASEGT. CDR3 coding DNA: TGTGCCAGCAGTTATAGGGCGGGAGAAGTAGATACGCAGTATTTT. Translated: CASSYRAGEVDTQYF.

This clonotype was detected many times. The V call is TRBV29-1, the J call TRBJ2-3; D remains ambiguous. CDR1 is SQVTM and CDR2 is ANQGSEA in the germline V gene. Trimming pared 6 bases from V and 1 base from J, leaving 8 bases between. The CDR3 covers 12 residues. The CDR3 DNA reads TGCAGCGTGGAAATGGGCACAGATACGCAGTATTTT. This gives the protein CSVEMGTDTQYF.

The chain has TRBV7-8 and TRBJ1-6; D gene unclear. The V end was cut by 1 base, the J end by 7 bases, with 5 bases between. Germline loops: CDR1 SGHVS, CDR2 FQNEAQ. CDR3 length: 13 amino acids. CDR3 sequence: CASSLVRNSPLHF. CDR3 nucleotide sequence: TGTGCCAGCAGCTTAGTGCGGAATTCACCCCTCCACTTT.